This is a list of T cell receptor beta chains from one sample in a study of chemoradiotherapy in HPV16-positive cancers. Repertoires were generated with immunoSEQ multiplex PCR, while TCRdb's copy carries only in-frame clones and drops some. The sample gives around 5,600 clones, around 73% of which show up once; approximately 11% is in the top ten. This specimen was acquired from a patient who underwent chemoradiotherapy. These receptors were obtained from a human donor with HPV-associated anogenital cancer. Each CDR3 is given with its conserved first and last residue. A D gene is named only where the DNA matches it firmly. Rows may omit the clone size; those that give it use once, few, many or a size class.

few	TRBD1	TRBV19	TRBJ2-6	TGTGCCAGTAGTAGAGGAGTAGGGGGCGATGGGGCCAACGTCCTGACTTTC	CASSRGVGGDGANVLTF
.	.	TRBV18	TRBJ1-1	TGTGCCAGCTCACCATGGTTCACTGAAGCTTTCTTT	CASSPWFTEAFF
.	TRBD1	TRBV29-1	TRBJ2-2	TGCAGCGTCCGGGGCATGACAGGGGTCACCGGGGAGCTGTTTTTT	CSVRGMTGVTGELFF
.	.	TRBV7-2	TRBJ1-5	TGTGCCAGCAGCCCACAGGCGCCAGATCAGCCCCAGCATTTT	CASSPQAPDQPQHF
.	.	TRBV7-9	TRBJ1-2	TGTGCCAGCAGCCACGACAGAAGCGAATACAACTATGGCTACACCTTC	CASSHDRSEYNYGYTF
few	TRBD2	TRBV7-9	TRBJ2-5	TGTGCCAGCAGCTTGGAAGGCGGGGGGAGTGGTAAGACCCAGTACTTC	CASSLEGGGSGKTQYF
.	.	TRBV5-1	TRBJ2-3	TGCGCCAGCAGACGAACGCCAGGGGCTAGCACAGATACGCAGTATTTT	CASRRTPGASTDTQYF
.	.	TRBV2	TRBJ2-1	TGTGCCATCTCAGACGGCAATGAGCAGTTCTTC	CAISDGNEQFF
.	TRBD2	TRBV4-2	TRBJ2-3	TGTGCCAGCAGCCAAGATAAGAGGGACTACAAGGCAGATACGCAGTATTTT	CASSQDKRDYKADTQYF
.	TRBD1	TRBV6-6	TRBJ2-3	TGTGCCACCCGGACAGGATCCACAGATACGCAGTATTTT	CATRTGSTDTQYF
.	TRBD1	TRBV5-1	TRBJ1-1	TGCGCCAGCAGTTCCCAGGGGGGCGCGAACACTGAAGCTTTCTTT	CASSSQGGANTEAFF
once	TRBD2	TRBV2	TRBJ2-2	TGTGCCAGCAGCGACCCCAGGGCGGGGGGAGGCACCGGGGAGCTGTTTTTT	CASSDPRAGGGTGELFF
few	.	TRBV10-3	TRBJ1-1	TGTGCCATCAGTGGTCGGGACCCGAACACTGAAGCTTTCTTT	CAISGRDPNTEAFF
.	TRBD1	TRBV28	TRBJ2-7	TGTGCCAGCAGTCTGGGGACAGGGTTTGGCTACGAGCAGTACTTC	CASSLGTGFGYEQYF
few	.	TRBV19	TRBJ2-4	TGTGCCAGTAGTATTTTGGAAAGGGCCAAAAACATTCAGTACTTC	CASSILERAKNIQYF
.	.	TRBV13	TRBJ1-2	TGTGCCAGCAGCTTAGCGGTCGACGGGGGGCTAGTATATGGCTACACCTTC	CASSLAVDGGLVYGYTF
.	.	TRBV14	TRBJ2-3	TGTGCCAGCAGCCAAGGGACTTTCAGTCACACAGATACGCAGTATTTT	CASSQGTFSHTDTQYF
.	.	TRBV18	TRBJ1-2	TGTGCCAGCTCCCTTACCAAGGCAGAAGAATATGGCTACACCTTC	CASSLTKAEEYGYTF
.	TRBD1	TRBV7-9	TRBJ1-4	TGTGCCAGCAGCTTAGCGGGACAGGGGGCAACTAATGAAAAACTGTTTTTT	CASSLAGQGATNEKLFF
few	TRBD1	TRBV5-6	TRBJ1-2	TGTGCCAGCAGCGCGCAGGGGGACTATGGCTACACCTTC	CASSAQGDYGYTF
few	.	TRBV7-9	TRBJ1-3	TGTGCCAGCAGCGGGGGCTCTGGAAACACCATATATTTT	CASSGGSGNTIYF
few	.	TRBV5-5	TRBJ1-6	TGTGCCAGCAGCTTGGCAGGCGCCCTTAATTCACCCCTCCACTTT	CASSLAGALNSPLHF
.	.	TRBV6-5	TRBJ1-1	TGTGCCAGCAGTTACGACCTCGGGGGGGACACTGAAGCTTTCTTT	CASSYDLGGDTEAFF
.	.	TRBV28	TRBJ2-7	TGTGCCAGCAGAGGACACGGCTCCTACGAGCAGTACTTC	CASRGHGSYEQYF
few	.	TRBV5-6	TRBJ1-2	TGTGCCAGCAGCTTGGCCGAGGGGGGCTACACCTTC	CASSLAEGGYTF
.	.	TRBV4-2	TRBJ2-1	TGTGCCAGCAGCCAAGAAGGCCGAAGCTCCTACAATGAGCAGTTCTTC	CASSQEGRSSYNEQFF
.	TRBD1	TRBV5-1	TRBJ2-5	TGCGCCAGCAGCTACGGGACAGGGGGAAGGGAGACCCAGTACTTC	CASSYGTGGRETQYF
.	.	TRBV11-2	TRBJ2-3	TGTGCCAGCAGCTTAGGCCCCACAGGGACCGATACGCAGTATTTT	CASSLGPTGTDTQYF
.	TRBD1	TRBV7-9	TRBJ1-5	TGTGCCAGCAGCTTAGTGGGCAGGGGGGTTAATCAGCCCCAGCATTTT	CASSLVGRGVNQPQHF
few	.	TRBV19	TRBJ1-6	TGTGCCAGTACCCCTGGGTACAGCAGATCCTATAATTCACCCCTCCACTTT	CASTPGYSRSYNSPLHF
few	.	TRBV30	TRBJ2-7	TGTGCCGGGTCCGGGACAACTTACGAGCAGTACTTC	CAGSGTTYEQYF
.	.	TRBV2	TRBJ2-1	TGTGCCAGCAGTGGTCGGGGGATAGGCAATGAGCAGTTCTTC	CASSGRGIGNEQFF
.	.	TRBV7-6	TRBJ1-1	TGTGCCAGCAGCTTATGGAGTGCCCGGGAAGCTTTCTTT	CASSLWSAREAFF
.	.	TRBV7-3	TRBJ1-5	TGTGCCAGCAGCTTATCCCCCAACACGGCCCAGCATTTT	CASSLSPNTAQHF
few	.	TRBV19	TRBJ1-5	TGTGCCAGTAGTATGCACAATCAGCCCCAGCATTTT	CASSMHNQPQHF
.	.	TRBV7-2	TRBJ2-3	TGTGCCAGCAGCTTGACAGCTAGCACAGATACGCAGTATTTT	CASSLTASTDTQYF
.	.	TRBV27	TRBJ1-6	TGTGCCAGCAGTTTATATTCCCCAAACTCCTATAATTCACCCCTCCACTTT	CASSLYSPNSYNSPLHF
.	.	TRBV29-1	TRBJ1-2	TGCAGCGTTGAGATGGGGACGGACGCCTACACCTTC	CSVEMGTDAYTF
.	TRBD1	TRBV27	TRBJ2-7	TGTGCCAGCAGTTTAAGTGAGACAGGGTTCTACGAGCAGTACTTC	CASSLSETGFYEQYF
.	TRBD1	TRBV18	TRBJ2-2	TGTGCCAGCTCACCAGGGACAGGGGGAGACACCGGGGAGCTGTTTTTT	CASSPGTGGDTGELFF
.	.	TRBV6-5	TRBJ1-1	TGTGCCAGCAGTTACTCACGGGGGGGGGACACTGAAGCTTTCTTT	CASSYSRGGDTEAFF
.	.	TRBV7-9	TRBJ2-5	TGTGCCAGCAGCTTAGTATTGCCAGAACAAGAGACCCAGTACTTC	CASSLVLPEQETQYF
.	.	TRBV7-3	TRBJ1-1	TGTGCCAGCAGCCCAAAGGGGGGACAAGGCACTGAAGCTTTCTTT	CASSPKGGQGTEAFF
.	TRBD2	TRBV11-1	TRBJ2-6	TGTGCCAGCAGCTTGGATAGCGGGTCTGGGGCCAACGTCCTGACTTTC	CASSLDSGSGANVLTF
.	TRBD2	TRBV28	TRBJ2-1	TGTGCCAGCAGACCCGGGACTGCGGGAGGGTTCTTC	CASRPGTAGGFF
.	TRBD1	TRBV18	TRBJ2-2	TGTGCCAGCTCACCACCCGGGACAGAGAACACCGGGGAGCTGTTTTTT	CASSPPGTENTGELFF
.	TRBD1	TRBV19	TRBJ1-5	TGTGCCAGTAGTGACAGGGATCAGCCCCAGCATTTT	CASSDRDQPQHF
.	TRBD1	TRBV9	TRBJ2-3	TGTGCCAGCAGCGCCTCCGGGACAGCGGAAGATACGCAGTATTTT	CASSASGTAEDTQYF
.	.	TRBV15	TRBJ1-1	TGTGCCACCAGCAGAGACCCCCTAGCCCTGAACACTGAAGCTTTCTTT	CATSRDPLALNTEAFF
.	.	TRBV29-1	TRBJ2-1	TGCAGCGCGCACAACACAAGGAAGCAGTTCTTC	CSAHNTRKQFF